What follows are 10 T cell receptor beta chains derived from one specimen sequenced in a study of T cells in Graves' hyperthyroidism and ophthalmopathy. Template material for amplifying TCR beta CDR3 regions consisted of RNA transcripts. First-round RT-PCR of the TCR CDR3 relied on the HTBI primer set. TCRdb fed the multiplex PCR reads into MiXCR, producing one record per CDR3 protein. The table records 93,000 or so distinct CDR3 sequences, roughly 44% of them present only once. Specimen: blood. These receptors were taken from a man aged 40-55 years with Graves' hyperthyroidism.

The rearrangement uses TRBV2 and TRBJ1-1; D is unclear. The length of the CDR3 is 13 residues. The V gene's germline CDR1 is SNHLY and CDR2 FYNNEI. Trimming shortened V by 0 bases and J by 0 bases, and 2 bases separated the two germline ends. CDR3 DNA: TGTGCCAGCAGTGAAGCGCTGAACACTGAAGCTTTCTTT. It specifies CASSEALNTEAFF.

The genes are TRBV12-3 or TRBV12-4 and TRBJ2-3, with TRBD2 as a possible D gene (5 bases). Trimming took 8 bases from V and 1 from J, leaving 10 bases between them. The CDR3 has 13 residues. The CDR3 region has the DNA TGTGCCAGCCTCGGCGGGCGCACAGATACGCAGTATTTT. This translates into CASLGGRTDTQYF.

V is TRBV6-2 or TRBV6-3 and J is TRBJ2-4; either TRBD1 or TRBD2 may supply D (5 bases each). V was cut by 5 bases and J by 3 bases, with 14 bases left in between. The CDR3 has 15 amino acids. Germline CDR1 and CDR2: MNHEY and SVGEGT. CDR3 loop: CASSQPWGYKNIQYF. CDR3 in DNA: TGTGCCAGCAGTCAACCATGGGGGTACAAAAACATTCAGTACTTC.

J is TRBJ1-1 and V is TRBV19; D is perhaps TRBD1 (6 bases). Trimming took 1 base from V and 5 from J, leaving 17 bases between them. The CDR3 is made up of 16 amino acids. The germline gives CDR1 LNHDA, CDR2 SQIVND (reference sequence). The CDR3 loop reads CASSIVIGGRDTEAFF. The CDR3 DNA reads TGTGCCAGTAGTATAGTTATCGGGGGGCGGGATACTGAAGCTTTCTTT.

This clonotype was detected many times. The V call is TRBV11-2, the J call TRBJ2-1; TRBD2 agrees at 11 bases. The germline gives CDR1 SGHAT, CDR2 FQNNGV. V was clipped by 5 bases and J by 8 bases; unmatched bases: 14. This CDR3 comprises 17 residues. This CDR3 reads CASSLRLAGKSIDEQFF. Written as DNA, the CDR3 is TGTGCCAGCAGCCTACGACTAGCGGGGAAAAGCATCGATGAGCAGTTCTTC.

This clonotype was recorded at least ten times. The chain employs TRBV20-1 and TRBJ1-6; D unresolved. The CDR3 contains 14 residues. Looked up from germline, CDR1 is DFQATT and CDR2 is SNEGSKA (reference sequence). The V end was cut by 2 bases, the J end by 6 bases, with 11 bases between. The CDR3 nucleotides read TGCAGTGCTAGACAAAGTCAGACTAATTCACCCCTCCACTTT. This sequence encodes CSARQSQTNSPLHF.

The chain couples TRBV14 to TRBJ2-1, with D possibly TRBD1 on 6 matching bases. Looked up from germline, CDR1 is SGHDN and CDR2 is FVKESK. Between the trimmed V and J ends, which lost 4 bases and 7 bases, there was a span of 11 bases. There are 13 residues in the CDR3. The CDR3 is CASSLGQTNEQFF. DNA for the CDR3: TGTGCCAGCAGCCTTGGACAGACGAATGAGCAGTTCTTC.

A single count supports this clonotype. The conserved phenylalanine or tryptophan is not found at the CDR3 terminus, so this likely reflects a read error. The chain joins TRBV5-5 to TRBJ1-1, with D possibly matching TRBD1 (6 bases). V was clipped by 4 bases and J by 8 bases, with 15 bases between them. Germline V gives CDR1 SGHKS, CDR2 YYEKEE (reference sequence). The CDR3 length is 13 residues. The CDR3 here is CASSQRGSEEAFL. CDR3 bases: TGTGCCAGCAGCCAGAGGGGGAGCGAGGAAGCTTTCCTT.

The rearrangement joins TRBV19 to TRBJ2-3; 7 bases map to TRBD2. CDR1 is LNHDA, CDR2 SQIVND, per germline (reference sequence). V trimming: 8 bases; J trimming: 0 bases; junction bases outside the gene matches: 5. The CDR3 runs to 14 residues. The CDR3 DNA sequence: TGTGCCAGTTCGCTAGCGGCTAGCACAGATACGCAGTATTTT. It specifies CASSLAASTDTQYF.

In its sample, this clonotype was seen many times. The CDR3 coding sequence is TGTGCCAGCAGCCAGGCGGGGCGGGGCACAGATACGCAGTATTTT. This gives the protein CASSQAGRGTDTQYF. The gene calls are TRBV14 and TRBJ2-3; TRBD2 might be the D (6 bases). V lost 3 bases and J 1 base, leaving 11 bases between the germline ends. Germline V gives CDR1 SGHDN, CDR2 FVKESK. The CDR3 loop spans 15 amino acids.